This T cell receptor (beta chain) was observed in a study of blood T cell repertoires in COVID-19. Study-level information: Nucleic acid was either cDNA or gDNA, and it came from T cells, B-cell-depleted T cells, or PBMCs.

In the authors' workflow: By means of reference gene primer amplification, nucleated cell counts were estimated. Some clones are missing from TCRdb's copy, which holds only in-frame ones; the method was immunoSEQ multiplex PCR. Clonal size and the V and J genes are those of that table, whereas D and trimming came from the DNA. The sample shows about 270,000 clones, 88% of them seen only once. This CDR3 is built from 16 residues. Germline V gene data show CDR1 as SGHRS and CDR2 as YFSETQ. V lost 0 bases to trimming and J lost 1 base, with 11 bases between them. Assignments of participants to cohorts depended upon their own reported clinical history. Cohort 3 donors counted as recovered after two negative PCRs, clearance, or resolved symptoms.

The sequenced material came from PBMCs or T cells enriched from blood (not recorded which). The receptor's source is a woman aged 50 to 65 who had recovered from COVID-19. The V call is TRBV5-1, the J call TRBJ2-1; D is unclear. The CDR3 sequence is CASSLAAYPSYNEQFF. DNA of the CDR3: TGCGCCAGCAGCTTGGCCGCCTATCCATCCTACAATGAGCAGTTCTTC.